The rows below give T cell receptor beta chains drawn from one sample of a study of CD8+ T cells in alopecia areata. Some clones are missing from TCRdb's copy, which holds only in-frame ones; the method was immunoSEQ multiplex PCR. The sample consists of 61,000 or so clones, approximately 96% of them appearing once. This sample comprised CD8+ T cells sorted from blood, obtained at week 0. Source of these receptors: a human donor with alopecia areata. Each CDR3 is given with its conserved first and last residue. D genes are given only for firm matches. A row's size may be missing; if present it is once, few, many or a size class.

V: TRBV29-1; J: TRBJ2-7; size: -; D: TRBD1; CDR3: CSVERQGSSYEQYF; DNA: TGCAGCGTTGAAAGACAGGGGAGCTCCTACGAGCAGTACTTC
V: TRBV7-8; J: TRBJ2-7; size: once; D: -; CDR3: CASSLFRDSSYEQYF; DNA: TGTGCCAGCAGCTTATTTCGTGACAGCTCCTACGAGCAGTACTTC
V: TRBV11-2; J: TRBJ2-7; size: -; D: -; CDR3: CASSLIPDYEQYF; DNA: TGTGCCAGCAGCTTAATTCCGGACTACGAGCAGTACTTC
V: TRBV12-5; J: TRBJ2-7; size: -; D: TRBD2; CDR3: CASGLILAGAPYEQYF; DNA: TGTGCTAGTGGTTTGATACTAGCGGGGGCACCCTACGAGCAGTACTTC
V: TRBV11-1; J: TRBJ2-3; size: -; D: -; CDR3: CASSSYREDTQYF; DNA: TGTGCCAGCAGCTCGTACAGGGAAGATACGCAGTATTTT
V: TRBV7-9; J: TRBJ2-1; size: -; D: TRBD1; CDR3: CASRGQGSTYNEQFF; DNA: TGTGCCAGCCGTGGACAGGGGTCTACCTACAATGAGCAGTTCTTC
V: TRBV5-4; J: TRBJ2-3; size: -; D: TRBD2; CDR3: CASSQGLAGEDTQYF; DNA: TGTGCCAGCAGCCAGGGACTAGCGGGGGAAGATACGCAGTATTTT
V: TRBV29-1; J: TRBJ2-4; size: -; D: -; CDR3: CSVADPQEGLAKNIQYF; DNA: TGCAGCGTTGCCGACCCCCAAGAGGGGCTAGCCAAAAACATTCAGTACTTC
V: TRBV11-2; J: TRBJ2-1; size: -; D: -; CDR3: CASSLVVGGLRNEQFF; DNA: TGTGCCAGCAGCTTAGTGGTCGGGGGGCTGAGAAATGAGCAGTTCTTC
V: TRBV27; J: TRBJ1-1; size: -; D: -; CDR3: CASSLSGRNTEAFF; DNA: TGTGCCAGCAGTTTATCGGGCAGAAACACTGAAGCTTTCTTT
V: TRBV4-2; J: TRBJ1-6; size: -; D: -; CDR3: CASSQDAISSSSPLHF; DNA: TGTGCCAGCAGCCAAGACGCGATTTCATCGAGTTCACCCCTCCACTTT
V: TRBV11-2; J: TRBJ2-4; size: -; D: -; CDR3: CASSLDQRTINIQYF; DNA: TGTGCCAGCAGCTTAGATCAAAGGACTATAAACATTCAGTACTTC
V: TRBV10-3; J: TRBJ2-5; size: once; D: -; CDR3: CAIITEMGRVETQYF; DNA: TGTGCCATCATCACGGAGATGGGGCGGGTAGAGACCCAGTACTTC
V: TRBV10-2; J: TRBJ2-1; size: -; D: -; CDR3: CASSEPNEQFF; DNA: TGCGCCAGCAGTGAACCCAATGAGCAGTTCTTC
V: TRBV20-1; J: TRBJ2-1; size: -; D: -; CDR3: CSATGVNEQFF; DNA: TGCAGTGCCACCGGGGTAAATGAGCAGTTCTTC
V: TRBV5-4; J: TRBJ2-7; size: -; D: TRBD1; CDR3: CASSLGGGPYEQYF; DNA: TGTGCCAGCAGCTTGGGAGGGGGCCCATACGAGCAGTACTTC
V: TRBV4-3; J: TRBJ2-7; size: -; D: TRBD1; CDR3: CASSHSDRGSYEQYF; DNA: TGCGCCAGCAGCCACTCCGACAGGGGGAGTTACGAGCAGTACTTC
V: TRBV10-2; J: TRBJ2-5; size: -; D: -; CDR3: CASTGRETQYF; DNA: TGCGCCAGCACAGGGAGGGAGACCCAGTACTTC
V: TRBV6-5; J: TRBJ2-7; size: -; D: -; CDR3: CASSDYTYEQYF; DNA: TGTGCCAGCAGCGACTACACCTACGAGCAGTACTTC
V: TRBV2; J: TRBJ2-5; size: -; D: -; CDR3: CASSEETQYF; DNA: TGTGCCAGCAGTGAGGAGACCCAGTACTTC
V: TRBV4-3; J: TRBJ2-5; size: -; D: -; CDR3: CASSQGGGRAQYF; DNA: TGCGCCAGCAGCCAAGGGGGGGGCAGGGCCCAGTACTTC
V: TRBV4-3; J: TRBJ2-7; size: -; D: -; CDR3: CASSQDMDGPYEQYF; DNA: TGCGCCAGCAGCCAAGATATGGACGGTCCTTACGAGCAGTACTTC
V: TRBV2; J: TRBJ2-7; size: -; D: -; CDR3: CASSPPGGADYEQYF; DNA: TGTGCCAGCAGCCCCCCCGGGGGCGCCGACTACGAGCAGTACTTC
V: TRBV7-8; J: TRBJ2-2; size: -; D: TRBD1; CDR3: CASSLRTGITGELFF; DNA: TGTGCCAGCAGCCTTCGGACAGGGATCACCGGGGAGCTGTTTTTT
V: TRBV4-1; J: TRBJ1-2; size: -; D: -; CDR3: CASSLKGATRGYTF; DNA: TGCGCCAGCAGCCTAAAAGGGGCGACTCGTGGCTACACCTTC
V: TRBV7-2; J: TRBJ2-3; size: once; D: -; CDR3: CASSFMNITDTQYF; DNA: TGTGCCAGCAGCTTCATGAACATCACAGATACGCAGTATTTT
V: TRBV7-9; J: TRBJ2-3; size: -; D: TRBD2; CDR3: CASSFSGHTDTQYF; DNA: TGTGCCAGCAGCTTTAGCGGGCACACAGATACGCAGTATTTT
V: TRBV19; J: TRBJ2-3; size: -; D: TRBD2; CDR3: CASSAGLASTDTQYF; DNA: TGTGCCAGTAGTGCCGGACTAGCGAGCACAGATACGCAGTATTTT
V: TRBV30; J: TRBJ1-1; size: -; D: -; CDR3: CAWSVAGWTEAFF; DNA: TGTGCCTGGAGTGTAGCAGGGTGGACTGAAGCTTTCTTT
V: TRBV5-6; J: TRBJ2-7; size: once; D: TRBD2; CDR3: CASSLEAGAGEQYF; DNA: TGTGCCAGCAGCTTGGAAGCGGGGGCGGGCGAGCAGTACTTC
V: TRBV25-1; J: TRBJ2-7; size: -; D: TRBD1; CDR3: CASSASTGGDEQYF; DNA: TGTGCCAGCAGTGCTTCGACAGGGGGCGACGAGCAGTACTTC
V: TRBV4-2; J: TRBJ2-5; size: -; D: TRBD1; CDR3: CASSHLPTGQETQYF; DNA: TGTGCCAGCAGCCACCTCCCGACAGGGCAAGAGACCCAGTACTTC
V: TRBV5-6; J: TRBJ1-3; size: -; D: -; CDR3: CASSSGYTIYF; DNA: TGTGCCAGCAGCTCAGGATACACCATATATTTT
V: TRBV7-9; J: TRBJ2-7; size: -; D: -; CDR3: CASQGQGGWEYF; DNA: TGTGCCAGCCAAGGACAGGGAGGGTGGGAGTACTTC
V: TRBV12-5; J: TRBJ2-3; size: -; D: TRBD2; CDR3: CASGLSRAGELTDTQYF; DNA: TGTGCTAGTGGTTTGTCCAGAGCGGGGGAGCTCACAGATACGCAGTATTTT
V: TRBV19; J: TRBJ1-1; size: once; D: -; CDR3: CASSARDEAFF; DNA: TGTGCCAGTAGTGCCAGAGATGAAGCTTTCTTT
V: TRBV19; J: TRBJ1-1; size: -; D: TRBD1; CDR3: CASRVGQGTIEAFF; DNA: TGTGCCAGTAGAGTCGGACAGGGGACAATTGAAGCTTTCTTT
V: TRBV4-3; J: TRBJ1-1; size: -; D: -; CDR3: CASSQAMNTEAFF; DNA: TGCGCCAGCAGCCAAGCGATGAACACTGAAGCTTTCTTT
V: TRBV6-5; J: TRBJ2-1; size: -; D: TRBD2; CDR3: CASSYSSGANNEQFF; DNA: TGTGCCAGCAGTTACTCGAGCGGGGCTAACAATGAGCAGTTCTTC
V: TRBV19; J: TRBJ2-3; size: -; D: -; CDR3: CASKFGLSSTDTQYF; DNA: TGTGCCAGTAAGTTTGGACTATCCAGCACAGATACGCAGTATTTT
V: TRBV7-9; J: TRBJ2-7; size: once; D: -; CDR3: CASSLLQTSEDEQYF; DNA: TGTGCCAGCAGCTTGCTCCAGACTAGTGAGGACGAGCAGTACTTC
V: TRBV4-3; J: TRBJ2-3; size: -; D: TRBD1; CDR3: CASSQDPGQPTDTQYF; DNA: TGCGCCAGCAGCCAAGATCCGGGACAGCCCACAGATACGCAGTATTTT
V: TRBV9; J: TRBJ2-3; size: -; D: TRBD2; CDR3: CASSGSGGVLEDTQYF; DNA: TGTGCCAGCAGCGGAAGCGGGGGGGTCTTAGAAGATACGCAGTATTTT
V: TRBV2; J: TRBJ2-3; size: once; D: -; CDR3: CASSEYSYTDTQYF; DNA: TGTGCCAGCAGTGAGTACTCGTACACAGATACGCAGTATTTT
V: TRBV11-2; J: TRBJ2-1; size: -; D: -; CDR3: CASSLGGIEQFF; DNA: TGTGCCAGCAGCTTAGGGGGCATTGAGCAGTTCTTC
V: TRBV6-5; J: TRBJ2-1; size: once; D: -; CDR3: CASSYSGGYNEQFF; DNA: TGTGCCAGCAGTTACTCAGGGGGATACAATGAGCAGTTCTTC
V: TRBV27; J: TRBJ1-1; size: -; D: TRBD1; CDR3: CASGTGQGRTEAFF; DNA: TGTGCCAGCGGGACCGGACAGGGAAGAACTGAAGCTTTCTTT
V: TRBV7-3; J: TRBJ2-1; size: -; D: -; CDR3: CASSSDWDGNEQFF; DNA: TGTGCCAGCAGCTCCGACTGGGATGGTAATGAGCAGTTCTTC
V: TRBV27; J: TRBJ2-1; size: -; D: -; CDR3: CASRIRGEYNEQFF; DNA: TGTGCCAGCAGAATAAGGGGGGAATACAATGAGCAGTTCTTC
V: TRBV10-3; J: TRBJ1-1; size: -; D: TRBD1; CDR3: CAIRETPGQGPLTEAFF; DNA: TGTGCCATCAGGGAGACCCCCGGACAGGGACCCCTCACTGAAGCTTTCTTT
V: TRBV6-1; J: TRBJ2-3; size: -; D: TRBD1; CDR3: CASCQGATDTQYF; DNA: TGTGCCAGCTGCCAGGGGGCCACAGATACGCAGTATTTT
V: TRBV4-3; J: TRBJ2-5; size: -; D: -; CDR3: CASSQDTGAPETQYF; DNA: TGCGCCAGCAGCCAAGATACGGGGGCCCCAGAGACCCAGTACTTC
V: TRBV2; J: TRBJ2-5; size: -; D: -; CDR3: CASRDTRGEETQYF; DNA: TGTGCCAGCAGAGATACCCGAGGGGAAGAGACCCAGTACTTC
V: TRBV7-6; J: TRBJ1-5; size: -; D: -; CDR3: CASSLGSENQPQHF; DNA: TGTGCCAGCAGCTTAGGGTCAGAAAATCAGCCCCAGCATTTT
V: TRBV19; J: TRBJ2-2; size: -; D: TRBD2; CDR3: CASSSASGTNTGELFF; DNA: TGTGCCAGTAGTAGTGCTAGCGGCACGAACACCGGGGAGCTGTTTTTT
V: TRBV27; J: TRBJ2-7; size: -; D: -; CDR3: CASSSFPGVDEQYF; DNA: TGTGCCAGCAGTTCGTTTCCAGGGGTCGACGAGCAGTACTTC
V: TRBV10-2; J: TRBJ1-4; size: -; D: -; CDR3: CASSEVRGDYEKLFF; DNA: TGCGCCAGCAGTGAGGTTCGCGGGGACTATGAAAAACTGTTTTTT
V: TRBV5-3; J: TRBJ2-5; size: -; D: TRBD1; CDR3: CASSRFGQGQETQYF; DNA: TGTGCCAGCAGCCGTTTCGGACAGGGACAAGAGACCCAGTACTTC
V: TRBV2; J: TRBJ2-1; size: -; D: -; CDR3: CASSEGEGWDNEQFF; DNA: TGTGCCAGCAGTGAAGGGGAAGGGTGGGACAATGAGCAGTTCTTC
V: TRBV4-1; J: TRBJ2-3; size: -; D: TRBD1; CDR3: CASSLGQGSDTQYF; DNA: TGCGCCAGCAGCCTCGGACAGGGATCAGATACGCAGTATTTT